This T cell receptor (beta chain) was documented in a study of Ad26.COV2.S vaccination and SARS-CoV-2 variants. The method was immunoSEQ multiplex PCR; TCRdb's version includes in-frame clones alone and lacks a portion of them. This sample yields about 400,000 clones, of which over 75% are seen a single time; 1.5% to 2% belongs to the top ten. This clone was found once. Treatment meaning: around 19 received Ad26.COV2.S at low or high dose, single or two shots; five or six received placebo; per-sample allocation not given. Collection of samples fell on day 63 after the first vaccine or placebo injection. Germline CDR1 and CDR2: SGHDT and YYEEEE. Trimming at V came to 3 bases and at J to 7 bases, leaving 9 bases not matched to a gene. The CDR3 runs to 15 residues.

The V call is TRBV5-6, the J call TRBJ2-1, with TRBD1 matching over 8 bases. The starting material was peripheral blood, obtained in a trial of Ad26.COV2.S vaccine versus placebo. The sequence came from a person aged 18 to 65 who received the Ad26.COV2.S COVID-19 vaccine or a placebo. The CDR3 loop is CASSYGQGGVNEQFF. DNA for the CDR3: TGTGCCAGCAGCTACGGACAGGGCGGGGTGAATGAGCAGTTCTTC.